A single sample gave rise to the 8 T cell receptor beta chains below, sequenced in a study of OX40 agonist ivuxolimab in advanced cancers. Receptor amplification or capture employed the immunoSEQ multiplex PCR assay. TCRdb re-hosts the immuneACCESS table, in-frame sequences only. Its copies lack some clones; in the studies checked, an unresolved V gene accounts for under half of them, and the cause for the rest is not known. This sample has about 100,000 clones in its table, and 85% to 90% of those were observed once. The top ten clonotypes cover 0.79% of the sample. The material sequenced was CD4+ or CD8+ T cells sorted from blood, taken in a trial of the OX40 agonist ivuxolimab. These receptors were obtained from an adult with an advanced solid tumor such as melanoma, head and neck, liver or kidney cancer.

This clone was recorded a few times. The CDR3 bases are TGTGCCAGCAGCTTGACCCAAGTAGGAGGGAACTATGGCTACACCTTC. Translation gives CASSLTQVGGNYGYTF. V usage is TRBV6-6 and J usage is TRBJ1-2; the D is unclear. The CDR3 runs 16 residues. Germline assignment: CDR1 MNHNY and CDR2 SVGAGI (reference sequence). V lost 6 bases and J 2 bases, leaving 19 bases between the germline ends.

This chain connects TRBV4-1 to TRBJ1-6; D remains ambiguous. The CDR3 loop spans 18 amino acids. Germline assignment: CDR1 MGHRA and CDR2 YSYEKL. V dropped 0 bases and J dropped 0 bases, with 12 bases sitting between them. The DNA for the CDR3 is TGCGCCAGCAGCCAAGACAGATTCCTTAGCTCCTATAATTCACCCCTCCACTTT. Protein: CASSQDRFLSSYNSPLHF.

In its sample, this clone was seen a few times. V and J are TRBV29-1 and TRBJ1-4; TRBD1 might be the D (5 bases). There are 12 residues in the CDR3. Trimming took 6 bases from V and 8 from J, leaving 13 bases between them. Germline CDR1 SQVTM, CDR2 ANQGSEA. The CDR3 sequence: CSVRERDEKLFF. CDR3 DNA sequence: TGCAGCGTCCGTGAGAGGGACGAAAAACTGTTTTTT.

V gene TRBV18 combines with J gene TRBJ2-2, with D possibly being TRBD2 (6 bases). The germline CDR1 and CDR2 sequences are KGHSH and LQKENI. The CDR3 loop spans 14 amino acids. V lost 3 bases and J 4 bases, leaving 9 bases between the germline ends. The CDR3 loop is CASSPTSPTGELFF. As DNA, the CDR3 is TGTGCCAGCTCACCGACTAGTCCCACCGGGGAGCTGTTTTTT.

This chain links TRBV7-2 with TRBJ2-1; a weak D match, TRBD2 (5 bases). CDR1 and CDR2 (germline): SGHTA, FQGNSA. V was clipped by 0 bases and J by 3 bases, with 9 bases between them. The length of the CDR3 is 15 residues. For the CDR3, the DNA is TGTGCCAGCAGCTTAGCGCGAGGGTTCTACAATGAGCAGTTCTTC. Amino acids: CASSLARGFYNEQFF.

The genes are TRBV18 and TRBJ1-2; 7 bases agree with TRBD1. CDR3 length: 14 amino acids. J was trimmed by 2 bases and V by 2 bases; bases with no gene match: 2. CDR1 is KGHSH and CDR2 is LQKENI in the germline V gene. For the CDR3, the DNA is TGTGCCAGCTCACCAGACAGGGCGAACTATGGCTACACCTTC. Encoded protein: CASSPDRANYGYTF. Based on the CDR3 plus reference TRBV18 and TRBJ1-2, the full variable domain is NAGVMQNPRHLVRRRGQEARLRCSPMKGHSHVYWYRQLPEEGLKFMVYLQKENIIDESGMPKERFSAEFPKEGPSILRIQQVVRGDSAAYFCASSPDRANYGYTFGSGTRLTVV.

The rearrangement joins TRBV13 to TRBJ2-7, with unresolved D. Germline V gene data show CDR1 as PRHDT and CDR2 as FYEKMQ (reference sequence). Trimming removed 6 bases from V and 6 bases from J, with 12 bases in between. The CDR3 runs 12 residues. The CDR3 sequence is CASRGYAAEQYF. The CDR3 DNA reads TGTGCCAGCAGGGGATACGCAGCCGAGCAGTACTTC.

The chain combines TRBV5-4 with TRBJ2-3; perhaps D is TRBD1 or TRBD2 (6 bases each). V lost 0 bases and J 4 bases, leaving 15 bases between the germline ends. From germline, CDR1 is SGHNT and CDR2 YYREEE (reference sequence). The CDR3 is 16 residues long. CDR3 coding DNA: TGTGCCAGCAGCTTGGAGGCTGTGAGGGGGGCAGATACGCAGTATTTT. Protein: CASSLEAVRGADTQYF. The whole variable domain, remainder taken from reference TRBV5-4 and TRBJ2-3, is ETGVTQSPTHLIKTRGQQVTLRCSSQSGHNTVSWYQQALGQGPQFIFQYYREEENGRGNFPPRFSGLQFPNYSSELNVNALELDDSALYLCASSLEAVRGADTQYFGPGTRLTVL.